The entry below describes one T cell receptor beta chain. No antigen is known for it. The junction had 5 bases not matched to a gene; V was cut back by 3 bases and J by 9 bases. The CDR3 runs 13 residues. Germline CDR1 is MNHEY and CDR2 is SMNVEV (reference sequence). Survey-level resolution applied to immunoSEQ assay v3.0. TCRdb's table, derived via immunoSEQ multiplex PCR, lists solely in-frame clones and lacks some. This sample has tens of thousands of clones, with nearly 95% found just once. This specimen belongs to a study of long-term antiretroviral therapy in people with HIV. Study-level findings and limits: Diversity remained lower than transplant donor controls, even though it increased after ART.

This receptor was taken from a woman between 40 and 50 years old with HIV. The sequenced sample was unsorted PBMCs, obtained roughly 6.5 years after starting antiretroviral therapy. The V and J genes are TRBV27 and TRBJ1-1; 9 nucleotides line up with TRBD1. This CDR3 reads CASSFRGQGQAFF. DNA for the CDR3: TGTGCCAGCAGTTTTAGGGGACAGGGTCAAGCTTTCTTT.